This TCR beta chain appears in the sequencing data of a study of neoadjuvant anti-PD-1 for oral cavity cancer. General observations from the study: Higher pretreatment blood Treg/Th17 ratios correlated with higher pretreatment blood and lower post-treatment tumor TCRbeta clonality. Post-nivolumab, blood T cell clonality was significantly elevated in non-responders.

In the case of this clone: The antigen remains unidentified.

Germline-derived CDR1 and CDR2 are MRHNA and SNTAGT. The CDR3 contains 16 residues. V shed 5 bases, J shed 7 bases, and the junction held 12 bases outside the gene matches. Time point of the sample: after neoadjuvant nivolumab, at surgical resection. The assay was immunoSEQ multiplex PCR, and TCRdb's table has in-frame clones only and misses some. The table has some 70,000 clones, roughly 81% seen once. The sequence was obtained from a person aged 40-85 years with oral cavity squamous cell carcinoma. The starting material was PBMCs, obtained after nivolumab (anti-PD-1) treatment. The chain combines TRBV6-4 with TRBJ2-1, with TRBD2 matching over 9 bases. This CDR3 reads CASSPDGGRASNEQFF. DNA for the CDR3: TGTGCCAGCAGTCCAGACGGCGGGAGGGCCTCGAATGAGCAGTTCTTC.